This T cell receptor (beta chain) is from a study of cytomegalovirus exposure and HLA in healthy donors. Overall study findings and caveats: The study listed approximately 160 cytomegalovirus-associated TCR beta chains. Presence/absence analyses supposed approximately even sequencing depth among donors.

The CDR3 has 14 amino acids. V lost 6 bases and J 3 bases, leaving 15 bases between the germline ends. Germline CDR1 and CDR2: MDHEN and SYDVKM. This clone was seen only a few times. Its target is not known. The PCR used 60 Vbeta and 13 Jbeta primers. Here immunoSEQ multiplex PCR was the method, and the copy in TCRdb shows in-frame clones only, minus some. The repertoire holds approximately 220,000 clones, with approximately 82% as singletons. J is TRBJ2-7 and V is TRBV28, with a weak D call TRBD1 (5 bases). The TCR comes from a man aged 18 to 30 in good health and CMV-seronegative. The material sequenced was PBMCs. CDR3 residues: CASRKGALYYEQYF. The DNA for the CDR3 is TGTGCCAGCAGAAAAGGGGCGTTATACTACGAGCAGTACTTC. The whole variable domain, filled in from reference TRBV28 and TRBJ2-7, reads DVKVTQSSRYLVKRTGEKVFLECVQDMDHENMFWYRQDPGLGLRLIYFSYDVKMKEKGDIPEGYSVSREKKERFSLILESASTNQTSMYLCASRKGALYYEQYFGPGTRLTVT.